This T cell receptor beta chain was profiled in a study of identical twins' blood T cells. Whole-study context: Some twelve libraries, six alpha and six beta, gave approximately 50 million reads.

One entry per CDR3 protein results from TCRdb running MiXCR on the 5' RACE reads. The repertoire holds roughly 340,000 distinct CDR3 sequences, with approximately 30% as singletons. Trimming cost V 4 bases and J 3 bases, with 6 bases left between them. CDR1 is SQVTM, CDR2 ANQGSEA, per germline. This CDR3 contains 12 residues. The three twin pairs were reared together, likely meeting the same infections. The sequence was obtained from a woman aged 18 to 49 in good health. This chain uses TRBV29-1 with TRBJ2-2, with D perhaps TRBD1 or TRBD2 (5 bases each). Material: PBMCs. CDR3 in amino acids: CSVVGDTGELFF. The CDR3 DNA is TGCAGCGTTGTGGGGGACACCGGGGAGCTGTTTTTT.